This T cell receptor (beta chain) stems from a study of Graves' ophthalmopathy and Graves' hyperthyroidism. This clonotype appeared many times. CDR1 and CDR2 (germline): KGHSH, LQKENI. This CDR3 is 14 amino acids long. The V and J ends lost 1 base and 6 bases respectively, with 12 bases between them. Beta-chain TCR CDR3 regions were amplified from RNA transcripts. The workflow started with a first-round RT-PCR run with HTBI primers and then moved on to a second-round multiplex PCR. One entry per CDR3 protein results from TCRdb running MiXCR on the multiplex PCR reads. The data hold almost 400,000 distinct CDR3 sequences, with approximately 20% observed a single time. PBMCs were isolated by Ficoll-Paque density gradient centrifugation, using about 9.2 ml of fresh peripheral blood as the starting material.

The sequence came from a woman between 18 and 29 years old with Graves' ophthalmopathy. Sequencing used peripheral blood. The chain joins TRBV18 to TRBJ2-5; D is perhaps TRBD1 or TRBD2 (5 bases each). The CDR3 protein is CASSPRWDPQTQYF. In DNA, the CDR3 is TGTGCCAGCTCACCACGGTGGGACCCCCAGACCCAGTACTTC.